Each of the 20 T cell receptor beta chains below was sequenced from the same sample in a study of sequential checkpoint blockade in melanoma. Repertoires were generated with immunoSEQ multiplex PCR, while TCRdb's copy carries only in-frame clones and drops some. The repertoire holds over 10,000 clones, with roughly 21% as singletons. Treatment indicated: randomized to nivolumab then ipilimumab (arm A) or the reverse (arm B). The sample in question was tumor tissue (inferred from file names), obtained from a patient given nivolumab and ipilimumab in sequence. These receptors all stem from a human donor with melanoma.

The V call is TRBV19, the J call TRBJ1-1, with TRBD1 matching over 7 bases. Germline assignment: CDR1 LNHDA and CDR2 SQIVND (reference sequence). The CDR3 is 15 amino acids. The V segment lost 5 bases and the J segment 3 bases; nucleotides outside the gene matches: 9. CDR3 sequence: CASSADRDGDTEAFF. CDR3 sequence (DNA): TGTGCCAGTAGTGCCGACAGGGACGGTGACACTGAAGCTTTCTTT.

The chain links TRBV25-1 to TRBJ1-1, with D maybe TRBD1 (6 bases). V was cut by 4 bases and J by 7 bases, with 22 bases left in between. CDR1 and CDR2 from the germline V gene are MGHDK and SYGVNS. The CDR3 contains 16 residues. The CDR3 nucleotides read TGTGCCAGCAGTGGGGCAGGGGAGTGGGGGAAGGTTGAAGCTTTCTTT. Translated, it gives CASSGAGEWGKVEAFF.

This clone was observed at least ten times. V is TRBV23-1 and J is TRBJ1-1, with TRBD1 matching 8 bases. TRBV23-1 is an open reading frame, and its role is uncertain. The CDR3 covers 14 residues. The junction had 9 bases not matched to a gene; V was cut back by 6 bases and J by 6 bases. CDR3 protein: CASSQGQGMAEAFF. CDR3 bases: TGCGCCAGCAGCCAAGGACAGGGAATGGCTGAAGCTTTCTTT.

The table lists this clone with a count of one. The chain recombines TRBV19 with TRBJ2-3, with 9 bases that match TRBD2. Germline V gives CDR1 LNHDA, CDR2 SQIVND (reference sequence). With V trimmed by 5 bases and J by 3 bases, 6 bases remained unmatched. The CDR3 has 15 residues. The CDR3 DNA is TGTGCCAGTAGTGCGAGGACTAGCGTAACAGATACGCAGTATTTT. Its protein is CASSARTSVTDTQYF.

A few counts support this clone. The CDR3 region is CASSLPGLHNQPQHF. In DNA, the CDR3 is TGTGCCAGCAGTTTACCAGGGTTGCACAATCAGCCCCAGCATTTT. The rearrangement links TRBV28 to TRBJ1-5, with D perhaps matching TRBD1 (5 bases). V lost 2 bases to trimming and J lost 3 bases, with 11 bases between them. The CDR3 spans 15 residues. Germline CDR1 and CDR2: MDHEN and SYDVKM.

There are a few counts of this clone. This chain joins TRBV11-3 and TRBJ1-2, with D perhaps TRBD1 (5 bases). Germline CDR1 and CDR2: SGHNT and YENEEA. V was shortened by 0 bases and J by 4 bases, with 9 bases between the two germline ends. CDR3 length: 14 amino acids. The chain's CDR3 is CASSLDREVYGYTF. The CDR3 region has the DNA TGTGCCAGCAGCTTAGACAGGGAAGTCTATGGCTACACCTTC.

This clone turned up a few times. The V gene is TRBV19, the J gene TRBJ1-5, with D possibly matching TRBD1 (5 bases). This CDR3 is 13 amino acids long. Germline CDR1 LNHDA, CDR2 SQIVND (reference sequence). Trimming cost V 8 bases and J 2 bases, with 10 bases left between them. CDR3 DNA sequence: TGTGCCAGTTCCGGGACGGGCAATCAGCCCCAGCATTTT. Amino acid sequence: CASSGTGNQPQHF.

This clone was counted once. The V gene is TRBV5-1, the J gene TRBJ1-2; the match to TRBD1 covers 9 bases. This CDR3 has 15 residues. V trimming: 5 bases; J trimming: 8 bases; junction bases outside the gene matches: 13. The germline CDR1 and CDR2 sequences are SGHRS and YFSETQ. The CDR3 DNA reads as TGCGCCAGCAGGGGAGACAGGGGGACCCTTGGGGGCTACACCTTC. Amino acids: CASRGDRGTLGGYTF.

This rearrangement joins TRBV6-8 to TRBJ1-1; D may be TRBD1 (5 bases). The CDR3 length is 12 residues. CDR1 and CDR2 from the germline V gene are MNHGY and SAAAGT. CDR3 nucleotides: TGTGCTGCGGGACTTGGACCCACTGAAGCTTTCTTT. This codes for CAAGLGPTEAFF.

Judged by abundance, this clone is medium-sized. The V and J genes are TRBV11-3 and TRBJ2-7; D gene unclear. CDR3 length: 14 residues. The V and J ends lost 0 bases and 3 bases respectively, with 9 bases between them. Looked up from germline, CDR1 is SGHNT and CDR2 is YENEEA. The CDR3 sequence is CASSLDAASYEQYF. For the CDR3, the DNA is TGTGCCAGCAGCTTAGACGCGGCCAGCTACGAGCAGTACTTC. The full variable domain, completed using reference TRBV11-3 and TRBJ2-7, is EAGVVQSPRYKIIEKKQPVAFWCNPISGHNTLYWYLQNLGQGPELLIRYENEEAVDDSQLPKDRFSAERLKGVDSTLKIQPAELGDSAVYLCASSLDAASYEQYFGPGTRLTVT.

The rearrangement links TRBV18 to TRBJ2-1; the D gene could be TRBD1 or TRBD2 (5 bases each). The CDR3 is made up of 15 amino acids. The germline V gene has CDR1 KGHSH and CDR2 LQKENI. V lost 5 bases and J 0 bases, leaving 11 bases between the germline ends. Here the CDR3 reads CASSGGERSYNEQFF. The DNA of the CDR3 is TGTGCCAGCTCAGGGGGAGAACGCTCCTACAATGAGCAGTTCTTC.

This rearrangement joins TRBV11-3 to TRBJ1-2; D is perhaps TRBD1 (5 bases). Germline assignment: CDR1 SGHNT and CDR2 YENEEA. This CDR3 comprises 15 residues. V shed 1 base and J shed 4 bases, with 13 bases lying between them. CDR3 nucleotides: TGTGCCAGCAGCTTAGGGCCAGGGCGAGGCTATGGCTACACCTTC. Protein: CASSLGPGRGYGYTF. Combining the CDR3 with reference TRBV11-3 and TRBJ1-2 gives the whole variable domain EAGVVQSPRYKIIEKKQPVAFWCNPISGHNTLYWYLQNLGQGPELLIRYENEEAVDDSQLPKDRFSAERLKGVDSTLKIQPAELGDSAVYLCASSLGPGRGYGYTFGSGTRLTVV.

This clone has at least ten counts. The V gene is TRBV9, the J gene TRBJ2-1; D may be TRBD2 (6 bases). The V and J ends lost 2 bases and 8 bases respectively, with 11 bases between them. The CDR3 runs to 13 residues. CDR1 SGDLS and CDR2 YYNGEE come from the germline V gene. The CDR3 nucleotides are TGTGCCAGCAGCGTTTCACGGGAGTATGAGCAGTTCTTC. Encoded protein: CASSVSREYEQFF.

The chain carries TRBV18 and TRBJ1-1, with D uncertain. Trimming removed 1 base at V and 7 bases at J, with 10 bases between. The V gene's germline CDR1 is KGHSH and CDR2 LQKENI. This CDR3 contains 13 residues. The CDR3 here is CASSPQGANEAFF. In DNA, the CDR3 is TGTGCCAGCTCACCACAGGGAGCCAATGAAGCTTTCTTT.

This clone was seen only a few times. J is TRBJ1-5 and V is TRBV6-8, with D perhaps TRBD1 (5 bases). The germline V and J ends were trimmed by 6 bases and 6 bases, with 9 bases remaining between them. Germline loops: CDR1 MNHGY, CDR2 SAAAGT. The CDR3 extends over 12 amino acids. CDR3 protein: CASSQGGQPQHF. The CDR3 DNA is TGTGCCAGCAGCCAGGGTGGTCAGCCCCAGCATTTT.

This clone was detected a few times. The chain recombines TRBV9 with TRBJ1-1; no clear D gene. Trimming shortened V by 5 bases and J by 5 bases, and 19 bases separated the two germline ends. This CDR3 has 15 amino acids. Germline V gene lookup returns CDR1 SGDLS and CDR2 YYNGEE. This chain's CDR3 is CASSEVRERATEAFF. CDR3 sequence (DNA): TGTGCCAGCAGTGAAGTTAGAGAGAGGGCAACTGAAGCTTTCTTT.

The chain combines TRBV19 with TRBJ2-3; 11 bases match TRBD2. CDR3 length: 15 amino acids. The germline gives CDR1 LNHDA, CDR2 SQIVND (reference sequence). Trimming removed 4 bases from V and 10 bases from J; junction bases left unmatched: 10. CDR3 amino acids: CASSTPVAGGGSQYF. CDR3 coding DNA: TGTGCCAGTAGTACTCCCGTAGCGGGAGGGGGGTCGCAGTATTTT. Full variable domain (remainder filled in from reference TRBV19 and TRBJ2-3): DGGITQSPKYLFRKEGQNVTLSCEQNLNHDAMYWYRQDPGQGLRLIYYSQIVNDFQKGDIAEGYSVSREKKESFPLTVTSAQKNPTAFYLCASSTPVAGGGSQYFGPGTRLTVL.

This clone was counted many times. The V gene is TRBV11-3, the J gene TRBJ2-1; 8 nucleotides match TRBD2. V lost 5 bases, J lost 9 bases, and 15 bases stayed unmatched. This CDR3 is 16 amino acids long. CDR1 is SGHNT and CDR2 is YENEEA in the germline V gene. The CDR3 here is CASSHTGTRGAGEQFF. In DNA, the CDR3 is TGTGCCAGCAGCCATACCGGGACTAGAGGGGCGGGTGAGCAGTTCTTC.

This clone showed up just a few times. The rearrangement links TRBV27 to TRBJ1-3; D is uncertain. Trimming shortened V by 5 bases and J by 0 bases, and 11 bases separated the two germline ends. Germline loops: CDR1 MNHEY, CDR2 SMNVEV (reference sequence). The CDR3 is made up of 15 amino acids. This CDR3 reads CASSPISDSGNTIYF. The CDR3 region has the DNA TGTGCCAGCAGTCCGATCAGCGACTCTGGAAACACCATATATTTT.

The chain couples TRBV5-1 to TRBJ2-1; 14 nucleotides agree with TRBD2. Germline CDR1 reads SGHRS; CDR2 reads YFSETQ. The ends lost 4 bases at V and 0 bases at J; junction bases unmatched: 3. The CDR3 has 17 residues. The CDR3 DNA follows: TGCGCCAGCAGCCCGACTAGCGGGAGGGCCTCCTACAATGAGCAGTTCTTC. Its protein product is CASSPTSGRASYNEQFF.